The 29 T cell receptor beta chains below all came from one sample that was sequenced in a study of cytomegalovirus exposure and HLA in healthy donors. The PCR contained 60 Vbeta and 13 Jbeta primers. Measured with immunoSEQ multiplex PCR; TCRdb has only the in-frame clones, and not every one. The sample yields a few hundred thousand clones, about four fifths seen once. The sample comprised PBMCs. The receptors shown here come from a woman in her thirties or forties in good health and CMV-seropositive.

This chain uses TRBV4-2 with TRBJ2-3; 8 bases agree with TRBD2. The CDR3 length is 17 residues. V trimming: 1 base; J trimming: 4 bases; junction bases outside the gene matches: 10. Germline CDR1 is LGHNA and CDR2 is YNFKEQ. The CDR3 coding sequence is TGTGCCAGCAGCCAAGTTGGGGTAGCGGGAAATCCAGATACGCAGTATTTT. It translates to CASSQVGVAGNPDTQYF.

J is TRBJ1-1 and V is TRBV7-3; perhaps TRBD1 as D (5 bases). V was shortened by 5 bases and J by 1 base, with 11 bases between the two germline ends. The CDR3 is 14 residues long. Germline V gene data show CDR1 as SGHTA and CDR2 as FQGTGA. CDR3 coding DNA: TGTGCCAGCAGCGAAAGGGGAGGGAACACTGAAGCTTTCTTT. Translation: CASSERGGNTEAFF.

The chain carries TRBV27 and TRBJ1-1, with 9 bases matching TRBD1. CDR3 size: 17 residues. Per the germline V gene, CDR1 is MNHEY and CDR2 is SMNVEV (reference sequence). After removal of 5 bases from V and 1 base from J, the junction contained 11 bases not matched to a gene. This CDR3 reads CASSPPNRGRRNTEAFF. CDR3 DNA sequence: TGTGCCAGCAGTCCCCCAAACAGGGGGCGACGGAACACTGAAGCTTTCTTT.

V is TRBV28 and J is TRBJ1-3; 7 nucleotides line up with TRBD1. V gave up 7 bases and J gave up 1 base; unmatched junction bases: 4. Germline-derived CDR1 and CDR2 are MDHEN and SYDVKM. CDR3 length: 14 residues. The CDR3 nucleotides read TGTGCCAGCAACCAACAGGGGTCTGGAAACACCATATATTTT. This encodes CASNQQGSGNTIYF.

In this sample, this clone turned up once. The chain recombines TRBV4-2 with TRBJ2-3; 12 bases agree with TRBD2. The CDR3 extends over 18 amino acids. In germline, CDR1 is LGHNA, CDR2 YNFKEQ. The V segment lost 0 bases and the J segment 0 bases; nucleotides outside the gene matches: 4. The chain's CDR3 is CASSQDPGTSGSTDTQYF. The CDR3 region has the DNA TGTGCCAGCAGCCAAGATCCCGGGACTAGCGGGAGCACAGATACGCAGTATTTT.

The chain combines TRBV5-1 with TRBJ2-3, with 11 bases lining up with TRBD2. Germline CDR1 SGHRS, CDR2 YFSETQ. V lost 4 bases, J lost 0 bases, and 7 bases stayed unmatched. This CDR3 has 17 amino acids. The CDR3 loop is CASSRSLAGGSTDTQYF. The CDR3 bases are TGCGCCAGCAGCCGGAGCCTAGCGGGAGGAAGCACAGATACGCAGTATTTT.

The J gene is TRBJ2-3, the V gene TRBV4-3; D is unclear. The V and J ends lost 0 bases and 0 bases respectively, with 4 bases between them. CDR1 and CDR2 (germline): LGHNA, YSLEER. The CDR3 loop spans 14 amino acids. DNA of the CDR3: TGCGCCAGCAGCCAAGAACGGAGCACAGATACGCAGTATTTT. It is translated as CASSQERSTDTQYF.

J is TRBJ2-1 and V is TRBV5-4, with D tentatively TRBD2 (6 bases). The CDR3 is 15 residues long. Germline loops: CDR1 SGHNT, CDR2 YYREEE (reference sequence). The V and J ends lost 0 bases and 3 bases respectively, with 10 bases between them. The DNA of the CDR3 is TGTGCCAGCAGCTTGGAGGTAGCGGTCTACAATGAGCAGTTCTTC. It encodes CASSLEVAVYNEQFF.

The J gene is TRBJ2-7, the V gene TRBV18; TRBD2 might be the D (5 bases). Germline V gives CDR1 KGHSH, CDR2 LQKENI. The CDR3 has 17 amino acids. Deletions cut 6 bases from V and 7 bases from J, with 28 bases between. The CDR3: CASSPTLTAGQTWEQYF. CDR3 nucleotide sequence: TGTGCCAGCTCGCCAACCCTTACCGCGGGTCAGACGTGGGAGCAGTACTTC. Filled out from reference TRBV18 and TRBJ2-7, the complete variable domain reads NAGVMQNPRHLVRRRGQEARLRCSPMKGHSHVYWYRQLPEEGLKFMVYLQKENIIDESGMPKERFSAEFPKEGPSILRIQQVVRGDSAAYFCASSPTLTAGQTWEQYFGPGTRLTVT.

This chain links TRBV5-1 with TRBJ1-3, with 8 nucleotides matching TRBD1. Germline CDR1 is SGHRS and CDR2 is YFSETQ. J was trimmed by 0 bases and V by 9 bases; bases with no gene match: 11. The CDR3 contains 16 residues. CDR3 DNA sequence: TGCGCCACAGCGAGAGAGGGACAGGACTCTGGAAACACCATATATTTT. Its protein is CATAREGQDSGNTIYF.

This chain links TRBV30 with TRBJ2-7; 11 positions match TRBD2. The CDR3 covers 15 residues. From germline, CDR1 is GTSNPN and CDR2 SVGIG (reference sequence). V gave up 4 bases and J gave up 3 bases; unmatched junction bases: 8. DNA of the CDR3: TGTGCCTGGACCGCCGGTAGCGGGAGGGTCTACGAGCAGTACTTC. This gives the protein CAWTAGSGRVYEQYF.

V usage is TRBV27 and J usage is TRBJ2-1, with 11 bases aligning to TRBD2. Germline CDR1 reads MNHEY; CDR2 reads SMNVEV (reference sequence). This CDR3 region has 17 residues. V shed 1 base, J shed 4 bases, and the junction held 6 bases outside the gene matches. The chain's CDR3 is CASSLWASGRLYNEQFF. The CDR3 region has the DNA TGTGCCAGCAGTTTATGGGCTAGCGGGAGGCTGTACAATGAGCAGTTCTTC.

V gene TRBV7-9 combines with J gene TRBJ2-7; 10 nucleotides line up with TRBD2. CDR3 length: 13 residues. Germline trimming cut 3 bases from V and 7 bases from J; bases unmatched to any gene: 3. Looked up from germline, CDR1 is SEHNR and CDR2 is FQNEAQ (reference sequence). CDR3 in DNA: TGTGCCAGCAGCTTCAGCGGGAGGGTAGAGCAGTACTTC. Residues: CASSFSGRVEQYF.

The chain uses TRBV19 and TRBJ1-2, with D possibly matching TRBD1 (6 bases). The CDR3 consists of 14 residues. Germline V gene lookup returns CDR1 LNHDA and CDR2 SQIVND (reference sequence). The V gene lost 5 bases and the J gene lost 4 bases, with 14 bases spanning the gap. CDR3 in DNA: TGTGCCAGTAGTGCCCCGGACAGATTCTATGGCTACACCTTC. This translates into CASSAPDRFYGYTF.

This rearrangement joins TRBV25-1 to TRBJ1-2, with 10 nucleotides matching TRBD1. Germline CDR1 reads MGHDK; CDR2 reads SYGVNS. The V segment lost 5 bases and the J segment 7 bases; nucleotides outside the gene matches: 4. The length of the CDR3 is 13 residues. The CDR3 sequence: CASSKGQGSGYTF. The CDR3 nucleotides are TGTGCCAGCAGTAAGGGACAGGGGTCTGGCTACACCTTC.

The chain has TRBV12-1 and TRBJ2-1; the table gives TRBD1 as D, unverified against the DNA. TRBV12-1 is tagged as a pseudogene. There are 17 residues in the CDR3. CDR3 in DNA: TGTGCCAGCAGCCGAAGACAGGTCAGAGGGTCCTACAATGAGCAGTTCTTC. Its translation is CASSRRQVRGSYNEQFF.

CDR3 sequence: CASSLSLDKVVGNTIYF. The CDR3 nucleotides are TGTGCCAGCAGCTTATCCTTGGACAAAGTCGTTGGAAACACCATATATTTT. This chain uses TRBV7-9 with TRBJ1-3, with D tentatively TRBD1 (5 bases). Germline CDR1 and CDR2: SEHNR and FQNEAQ (reference sequence). The germline V and J ends were trimmed by 2 bases and 3 bases, with 17 bases remaining between them. This CDR3 spans 17 amino acids.

The chain is built from TRBV18 and TRBJ2-5; 14 bases fit TRBD2. Germline V gene data show CDR1 as KGHSH and CDR2 as LQKENI. This CDR3 is 15 amino acids long. J lost 5 bases, V lost 4 bases, and 3 bases had no gene match. The CDR3 sequence is CASSHGTSGSETQYF. DNA of the CDR3: TGTGCCAGCTCACACGGGACTAGCGGGAGTGAGACCCAGTACTTC.

This clone was seen a handful of times. The gene calls are TRBV30 and TRBJ2-1, with 7 bases that match TRBD2. Germline assignment: CDR1 GTSNPN and CDR2 SVGIG (reference sequence). Unmatched junction bases numbered 15, after V lost 3 bases and J lost 1 base. The CDR3 has 18 amino acids. In nucleotides, the CDR3 is TGTGCCTGGAGAGTTGGACTAGATAGCCTCAGTTCCTACAATGAGCAGTTCTTC. Translated, it gives CAWRVGLDSLSSYNEQFF.

This chain links TRBV4-2 with TRBJ1-5; unclear D gene. Trimming shortened V by 2 bases and J by 7 bases, and 9 bases separated the two germline ends. The germline gives CDR1 LGHNA, CDR2 YNFKEQ. The CDR3 extends over 13 amino acids. The CDR3 loop reads CASSQLIGQPQHF. The CDR3 DNA reads as TGTGCCAGCAGCCAACTTATCGGGCAGCCCCAGCATTTT.

Regarding this clone: The germline gene is not matched at one end of the junction; a read error may be the cause. The V gene is TRBV30, the J gene TRBJ2-7, with unresolved D. Germline V CDR1 and CDR2: GTSNPN, SVGIG (reference sequence). CDR3 size: 12 residues. The CDR3 sequence: CAWSGFSYEQYF. The DNA of the CDR3 is TGTGCCTGGAGTGGGTTTTCCTACGAGCAATACTTC.

The chain links TRBV7-3 to TRBJ2-2; no clear D. Trimming removed 1 base at V and 1 base at J, with 7 bases between. The length of the CDR3 is 15 residues. CDR1 is SGHTA and CDR2 is FQGTGA in the germline V gene. DNA for the CDR3: TGTGCCAGCAGCTTAAGCACGGGGAACACCGGGGAGCTGTTTTTT. Amino acid sequence: CASSLSTGNTGELFF. Combining the CDR3 with reference TRBV7-3 and TRBJ2-2 gives the whole variable domain GAGVSQTPSNKVTEKGKYVELRCDPISGHTALYWYRQSLGQGPEFLIYFQGTGAADDSGLPNDRFFAVRPEGSVSTLKIQRTERGDSAVYLCASSLSTGNTGELFFGEGSRLTVL.

The chain couples TRBV10-2 to TRBJ2-3; TRBD1 might be the D (5 bases). Germline V gene sequence: CDR1 WSHSY, CDR2 SAAADI. Deletions cut 6 bases from V and 4 bases from J, with 17 bases between. The CDR3 spans 15 residues. CDR3 sequence reads: CASRKTGVRADTQYF. The CDR3 nucleotides are TGCGCCAGCAGGAAAACAGGAGTAAGGGCAGATACGCAGTATTTT.

The chain carries TRBV9 and TRBJ2-7, with a tentative D call TRBD2 (6 bases). Germline V gene lookup returns CDR1 SGDLS and CDR2 YYNGEE. This CDR3 is built from 15 residues. The V gene lost 0 bases and the J gene lost 3 bases, with 13 bases spanning the gap. CDR3 DNA sequence: TGTGCCAGCAGCGTAGAGGGACTGGAGAACTACGAGCAGTACTTC. Its translation: CASSVEGLENYEQYF.

A few counts support this clone. CDR3 DNA sequence: TGTGCCAGCAGCCGAAGCGGGCAATCCTACGAGCAGTACTTC. It translates to CASSRSGQSYEQYF. The chain carries TRBV7-2 and TRBJ2-7, with TRBD2 as a possible D gene (6 bases). V was trimmed by 5 bases and J by 1 base, leaving 12 bases between them. This CDR3 has 14 amino acids. Germline V CDR1 and CDR2: SGHTA, FQGNSA.

The V and J genes are TRBV30 and TRBJ2-4; TRBD2 aligns across 9 bases. V trimming: 3 bases; J trimming: 6 bases; junction bases outside the gene matches: 27. The CDR3 is made up of 21 amino acids. From germline, CDR1 is GTSNPN and CDR2 SVGIG (reference sequence). The DNA of the CDR3 is TGTGCCTGGAGAACAGGGCTTACTACCGGGACTAGCCTTAAAGGGACAAACATTCAGTACTTC. Its protein is CAWRTGLTTGTSLKGTNIQYF.

The chain combines TRBV5-1 with TRBJ2-2, with a possible D match to TRBD2 (6 bases). Trimming stripped 0 bases from V and 5 bases from J, with 11 bases between. The CDR3 has 15 amino acids. Per the germline V gene, CDR1 is SGHRS and CDR2 is YFSETQ. CDR3 sequence reads: CASSLAGDLTGELFF. The CDR3 bases are TGCGCCAGCAGCTTGGCGGGGGACCTAACCGGGGAGCTGTTTTTT.

This chain connects TRBV7-6 to TRBJ2-2; 7 bases are a match to TRBD2. CDR3 length equals 17 residues. Trimming took 5 bases from V and 0 from J; bases not matched to a gene: 9. CDR1 is SGHVS, CDR2 FNYEAQ, per germline. CDR3 residues: CASSPGGRSTNTGELFF. DNA of the CDR3: TGTGCCAGCAGCCCCGGGGGGAGGTCCACGAACACCGGGGAGCTGTTTTTT.

V is TRBV29-1 and J is TRBJ2-7; 10 nucleotides line up with TRBD1. Germline CDR1 and CDR2: SQVTM and ANQGSEA. The CDR3 is made up of 14 amino acids. The J segment lost 7 bases and the V segment lost 5 bases, leaving 11 bases of the junction unmatched. CDR3 nucleotides: TGCAGCGTTTCGACCACCGGGACAGGGGAAGAGCAGTACTTC. Its protein product is CSVSTTGTGEEQYF.